The 17 T cell receptor beta chains listed next were all sequenced from one sample in a study of identical twins. Via MiXCR, TCRdb re-called the 5' RACE reads, giving one row per CDR3 protein. The data hold about 100,000 distinct CDR3 sequences, with 4.5% to 6.5% observed a single time. The sample was memory T cells sorted from blood. These receptors all come from a woman in her forties or fifties in good health.

Ten or more counts support this clonotype. This chain joins TRBV3-1 and TRBJ2-1; no firm D call. Trimming pared 7 bases from V and 0 bases from J, leaving 10 bases between. Germline lookup yields CDR1 LGHDT and CDR2 YNNKEL (reference sequence). CDR3 length: 14 residues. CDR3 nucleotide sequence: TGTGCCAGCACCGACCGGAGCTCCTACAATGAGCAGTTCTTC. Amino acids: CASTDRSSYNEQFF.

The chain employs TRBV29-1 and TRBJ2-2; 7 nucleotides line up with TRBD2. Germline V gene sequence: CDR1 SQVTM, CDR2 ANQGSEA. CDR3 size: 17 residues. J lost 4 bases, V lost 1 base, and 12 bases had no gene match. The CDR3 coding sequence is TGCAGCGTTGAAGGGGGGAGGGCCCGTAGTTTCACCGGGGAGCTGTTTTTT. This translates into CSVEGGRARSFTGELFF.

There are many counts of this clonotype. The V gene is TRBV12-3 or TRBV12-4, the J gene TRBJ2-2; TRBD1 agrees at 7 bases. This CDR3 spans 15 amino acids. With V trimmed by 5 bases and J by 6 bases, 9 bases remained unmatched. In DNA form, the CDR3 reads TGTGCCAGCAGTCTTCCGGGACAGCGTTCCGGGGAGCTGTTTTTT. This codes for CASSLPGQRSGELFF.

This clonotype has a count of ten or more. The rearrangement joins TRBV12-3 or TRBV12-4 to TRBJ1-2; the D is unclear. The V gene lost 3 bases and the J gene lost 6 bases, with 8 bases spanning the gap. This CDR3 spans 12 amino acids. The CDR3 protein is CASSFFRDGYTF. CDR3 sequence (DNA): TGTGCCAGCAGTTTTTTCCGAGATGGCTACACCTTC.

This clonotype was observed at least ten times. J is TRBJ2-5 and V is TRBV11-2; D possibly matches TRBD1 or TRBD2 (6 bases each). Trimming removed 2 bases at V and 2 bases at J, with 12 bases between. CDR1 is SGHAT, CDR2 FQNNGV, per germline. The CDR3 sequence is 15 residues long. The CDR3 DNA reads as TGTGCCAGCAGCTTAATTACAGGGAGGCAAGAGACCCAGTACTTC. Its translation: CASSLITGRQETQYF. The full variable domain, with the rest looked up from reference TRBV11-2 and TRBJ2-5, is EAGVAQSPRYKIIEKRQSVAFWCNPISGHATLYWYQQILGQGPKLLIQFQNNGVVDDSQLPKDRFSAERLKGVDSTLKIQPAKLEDSAVYLCASSLITGRQETQYFGPGTRLLVL.

The sample holds many counts of this clonotype. The gene calls are TRBV5-5 and TRBJ2-3; D is unresolved. The ends were cut back, 4 bases at V and 2 bases at J, with 17 bases in the middle. The length of the CDR3 is 16 residues. CDR1 is SGHKS and CDR2 is YYEKEE in the germline V gene (reference sequence). CDR3 DNA sequence: TGTGCCAGCAGCCCCCAGGCGGCGGCTTTCACAGATACGCAGTATTTT. Protein: CASSPQAAAFTDTQYF.

This clonotype was picked up many times. The V and J genes are TRBV29-1 and TRBJ2-2; TRBD1 matches 10 bases. V lost 0 bases to trimming and J lost 6 bases; unmatched junction nucleotides: 1. The CDR3 extends over 14 amino acids. Germline assignment: CDR1 SQVTM and CDR2 ANQGSEA. As DNA, the CDR3 is TGCAGCGTTGAAGAAGGACAGGGGGCCGGGGAGCTGTTTTTT. This encodes CSVEEGQGAGELFF.

This clonotype occurred many times. This sequence joins TRBV20-1 and TRBJ1-1, with 7 bases aligning to TRBD1. The junction had 4 bases not matched to a gene; V was cut back by 0 bases and J by 0 bases. This CDR3 contains 15 residues. Germline CDR1 is DFQATT and CDR2 is SNEGSKA (reference sequence). The CDR3 spells CSARDGDRVNTEAFF. The CDR3 nucleotides are TGCAGTGCTAGAGATGGAGACAGGGTGAACACTGAAGCTTTCTTT.

In its sample, this clonotype was seen many times. The chain has TRBV7-2 and TRBJ1-2, with D possibly TRBD1 on 6 matching bases. Germline CDR1 reads SGHTA; CDR2 reads FQGNSA. V was clipped by 1 base and J by 0 bases, with 18 bases between them. This CDR3 has 18 residues. For the CDR3, the DNA is TGTGCCAGCAGCTTAGATTCAACAGGGATGGGTCCTAACTATGGCTACACCTTC. The encoded protein is CASSLDSTGMGPNYGYTF.

The chain's CDR3 is CASSATSGSDEQYF. The CDR3 DNA sequence: TGTGCCAGCAGTGCGACTAGCGGGAGCGACGAGCAGTACTTC. The chain joins TRBV6-4 to TRBJ2-7; 12 bases map to TRBD2. Germline V lookup: CDR1 MRHNA, CDR2 SNTAGT. V lost 4 bases, J lost 5 bases, and 3 bases stayed unmatched. The CDR3 has 14 residues.

This clonotype was seen at least ten times. The chain joins TRBV7-8 to TRBJ2-1; the match to TRBD2 covers 10 bases. Trimming at V came to 8 bases and at J to 0 bases, leaving 10 bases not matched to a gene. The germline V gene encodes CDR1 SGHVS and CDR2 FQNEAQ. This CDR3 is 17 amino acids long. The CDR3 is CASGLAELLSSYNEQFF. The CDR3 DNA reads as TGTGCCAGCGGACTAGCGGAATTATTGAGCTCCTACAATGAGCAGTTCTTC.

The rearrangement links TRBV6-5 to TRBJ2-1; 12 nucleotides agree with TRBD2. The V gene's germline CDR1 is MNHEY and CDR2 SVGAGI. V was clipped by 7 bases and J by 5 bases; unmatched bases: 3. CDR3 length equals 14 residues. The DNA of the CDR3 is TGTGCCAGCACCCGACTAGCGGGGGACAATGAGCAGTTCTTC. It yields the protein CASTRLAGDNEQFF.

In this sample, this clonotype turned up many times. This chain links TRBV18 with TRBJ2-4; 11 nucleotides line up with TRBD1. Looked up from germline, CDR1 is KGHSH and CDR2 is LQKENI. J was trimmed by 11 bases and V by 3 bases; bases with no gene match: 6. The CDR3 contains 14 residues. CDR3 protein: CASSPLQDRGLQYF. The CDR3 DNA reads as TGTGCCAGCTCACCCCTGCAGGACAGGGGGCTTCAGTACTTC.

This clonotype appeared many times. The J gene is TRBJ2-1, the V gene TRBV4-1; 9 bases line up with TRBD2. J was trimmed by 10 bases and V by 1 base; bases with no gene match: 8. Germline V gene data show CDR1 as MGHRA and CDR2 as YSYEKL. This CDR3 has 15 residues. The CDR3 nucleotides are TGCGCCAGCAGCCAAGTAATAGCGGGAGCAAGAGAGCAGTTCTTC. It yields the protein CASSQVIAGAREQFF.

V is TRBV19 and J is TRBJ2-5; D may be TRBD2 (5 bases). The V gene's germline CDR1 is LNHDA and CDR2 SQIVND (reference sequence). V was cut by 3 bases and J by 5 bases, with 16 bases left in between. This CDR3 is 15 amino acids long. CDR3: CASSMVSGWRETQYF. Here the CDR3 DNA reads TGTGCCAGTAGTATGGTTTCAGGATGGAGGGAGACCCAGTACTTC. Together with reference TRBV19 and TRBJ2-5, the CDR3 gives the full variable domain: DGGITQSPKYLFRKEGQNVTLSCEQNLNHDAMYWYRQDPGQGLRLIYYSQIVNDFQKGDIAEGYSVSREKKESFPLTVTSAQKNPTAFYLCASSMVSGWRETQYFGPGTRLLVL.

In this sample, this clonotype turned up many times. CDR3 sequence (DNA): TGTGCCAGTAGTATAAATGCGGGAAGTGAAAAACTGTTTTTT. Its translation is CASSINAGSEKLFF. V and J are TRBV19 and TRBJ1-4; D not certain. Trimming left V 2 bases short and J 7 bases short, with 11 bases between. Germline V gene lookup returns CDR1 LNHDA and CDR2 SQIVND (reference sequence). The CDR3 sequence is 14 residues long. The full variable domain, its missing parts supplied by reference TRBV19 and TRBJ1-4, is DGGITQSPKYLFRKEGQNVTLSCEQNLNHDAMYWYRQDPGQGLRLIYYSQIVNDFQKGDIAEGYSVSREKKESFPLTVTSAQKNPTAFYLCASSINAGSEKLFFGSGTQLSVL.

This clonotype has a count of ten or more. V is TRBV11-2 and J is TRBJ2-7, with 7 bases lining up with TRBD2. There are 14 residues in the CDR3. Trimming took 5 bases from V and 5 from J; bases not matched to a gene: 9. Germline-derived CDR1 and CDR2 are SGHAT and FQNNGV. CDR3 nucleotide sequence: TGTGCCAGCAGCCCCGGGGATGGGGGGGACGAGCAGTACTTC. Amino acids: CASSPGDGGDEQYF.